A single sample is the source of the 27 T cell receptor beta chains below, sequenced in a study of T cells after yellow fever vaccination. Each CDR3 protein is one row after TCRdb ran MiXCR on the 5' RACE reads. This table holds about 240,000 distinct CDR3 sequences, about 7% found once. The material sequenced was CD4+ T cells sorted from PBMCs, taken 15 days after the yellow fever booster vaccination. The source of these receptors is a man aged 25-45 years who received the YFV17D yellow fever vaccine.

J is TRBJ1-3 and V is TRBV15, with D maybe TRBD1 (6 bases). The CDR3 is made up of 15 amino acids. The V end was cut by 6 bases, the J end by 0 bases, with 12 bases between. Germline CDR1 and CDR2: LNHNV and YYDKDF (reference sequence). The CDR3 DNA follows: TGTGCCACCAGACCCACAGGGAGCTCTGGAAACACCATATATTTT. Its translation is CATRPTGSSGNTIYF.

There are a few counts of this clonotype. The chain uses TRBV29-1 and TRBJ2-1, with 7 bases fitting TRBD2. This CDR3 contains 12 residues. Germline V gene data show CDR1 as SQVTM and CDR2 as ANQGSEA. Germline trimming cut 7 bases from V and 5 bases from J; bases unmatched to any gene: 5. The CDR3 spells CSGREINNEQFF. The CDR3 DNA reads TGCAGCGGGCGGGAGATAAACAATGAGCAGTTCTTC.

The chain uses TRBV7-9 and TRBJ2-3; D possibly corresponds to TRBD2 (5 bases). The germline V and J ends were trimmed by 5 bases and 2 bases, with 14 bases remaining between them. The length of the CDR3 is 15 residues. CDR1 and CDR2 from the germline V gene are SEHNR and FQNEAQ (reference sequence). CDR3 sequence (DNA): TGTGCCAGCAGCCCCCCAGCCCGGGACACAGATACGCAGTATTTT. It yields the protein CASSPPARDTDTQYF.

CDR3 sequence (DNA): TGCAGCACTACAGGGTACCTCTACGAGCAGTACTTC. As protein: CSTTGYLYEQYF. V gene TRBV29-1 combines with J gene TRBJ2-7; TRBD1 is a possible D gene (6 bases). Germline V CDR1 and CDR2: SQVTM, ANQGSEA. Trimming pared 8 bases from V and 3 bases from J, leaving 14 bases between. This CDR3 has 12 residues.

The chain employs TRBV4-3 and TRBJ2-5, with D possibly TRBD1 on 6 matching bases. The V gene's germline CDR1 is LGHNA and CDR2 YSLEER. V was cut by 0 bases and J by 5 bases, with 13 bases left in between. The CDR3 totals 15 residues. The chain's CDR3 is CASSQEQQGAETQYF. CDR3 nucleotide sequence: TGCGCCAGCAGCCAAGAGCAACAGGGAGCCGAGACCCAGTACTTC.

This clonotype has a handful of counts. The gene calls are TRBV14 and TRBJ1-2, with 9 bases that match TRBD1. Germline V lookup: CDR1 SGHDN, CDR2 FVKESK. V shed 1 base, J shed 2 bases, and the junction held 5 bases outside the gene matches. This CDR3 is built from 16 residues. The CDR3 loop is CASSQGTGTGNYGYTF. CDR3 coding DNA: TGTGCCAGCAGCCAAGGAACCGGGACAGGGAACTATGGCTACACCTTC.

This clonotype was counted a few times. The chain couples TRBV7-2 to TRBJ1-4; D not certain. V gave up 1 base and J gave up 5 bases, with 8 bases separating them. The CDR3 loop spans 14 amino acids. In germline, CDR1 is SGHTA, CDR2 FQGNSA. The CDR3 DNA reads TGTGCCAGCAGCTTAGTTTCCGGGAATGAAAAACTGTTTTTT. Translating gives CASSLVSGNEKLFF.

This clonotype was found a few times. The chain recombines TRBV6-1 with TRBJ2-7; D possibly matches TRBD1 or TRBD2 (6 bases each). The germline CDR1 and CDR2 sequences are MNHNS and SASEGT. The V gene lost 6 bases and the J gene lost 3 bases, with 27 bases spanning the gap. This CDR3 has 18 residues. CDR3 nucleotide sequence: TGTGCCAGCAGCGCCTCAGCCGGTTTTCGGGGGCGGTTCTACGAGCAGTACTTC. As protein: CASSASAGFRGRFYEQYF.

There are a few counts of this clonotype. The V call is TRBV18, the J call TRBJ2-5; tentative D call: TRBD1 (6 bases). Trimming took 3 bases from V and 9 from J, leaving 17 bases between them. The CDR3 is 14 residues long. Germline CDR1 and CDR2: KGHSH and LQKENI. CDR3 bases: TGTGCCAGCTCACCCCGAGAACGGACAGCGCCCCAGTACTTC. Translated: CASSPRERTAPQYF. Complete variable domain (other parts from reference TRBV18 and TRBJ2-5): NAGVMQNPRHLVRRRGQEARLRCSPMKGHSHVYWYRQLPEEGLKFMVYLQKENIIDESGMPKERFSAEFPKEGPSILRIQQVVRGDSAAYFCASSPRERTAPQYFGPGTRLLVL.

This clonotype was detected many times. This rearrangement joins TRBV7-6 to TRBJ2-3; TRBD2 matches at 7 bases. V gave up 1 base and J gave up 1 base; unmatched junction bases: 5. This CDR3 has 16 residues. Germline CDR1 reads SGHVS; CDR2 reads FNYEAQ. CDR3 residues: CASSLVSSGRTDTQYF. The CDR3 bases are TGTGCCAGCAGCTTAGTTTCTAGCGGACGCACAGATACGCAGTATTTT.

This clonotype came up a few times. This chain links TRBV4-2 with TRBJ2-7, with D possibly matching TRBD2 (6 bases). With 3 bases removed from V and 7 bases from J, the gap between germline ends came to 19 bases. The CDR3 runs 15 residues. The germline V gene has CDR1 LGHNA and CDR2 YNFKEQ. CDR3 loop: CASSQTGALPLEQYF. The CDR3 nucleotides read TGTGCCAGCAGCCAGACGGGAGCGTTACCGCTGGAGCAGTACTTC.

The table lists this clonotype with a few counts. The gene calls are TRBV3-1 and TRBJ2-5, with unresolved D. Germline lookup yields CDR1 LGHDT and CDR2 YNNKEL (reference sequence). V was cut by 4 bases and J by 6 bases, with 12 bases left in between. The CDR3 has 13 residues. CDR3 bases: TGTGCCAGCAGCCTTCCAACAGAGAAGACCCAGTACTTC. This codes for CASSLPTEKTQYF.

This clonotype was seen only a few times. The gene calls are TRBV6-2 or TRBV6-3 and TRBJ2-7; TRBD1 aligns across 10 bases. The CDR3 has 13 residues. Per the germline V gene, CDR1 is MNHEY and CDR2 is SVGEGT. J gave up 3 bases and V 11 bases, and 7 bases lay outside the gene matches. CDR3 DNA sequence: TGTGCCGCCAAGGGGACAGGGGTCTACGAGCAGTACTTC. Its translation is CAAKGTGVYEQYF.

This clonotype has ten or more counts. The chain couples TRBV18 to TRBJ2-1, with 9 bases lining up with TRBD1. The CDR3 sequence is 15 residues long. From germline, CDR1 is KGHSH and CDR2 LQKENI. J gave up 4 bases and V 2 bases, and 3 bases lay outside the gene matches. DNA of the CDR3: TGTGCCAGCTCACCAGGGACAGGGACGTACAATGAGCAGTTCTTC. It codes for CASSPGTGTYNEQFF.

This clonotype was found a few times. The chain recombines TRBV5-6 with TRBJ1-1; tentative D call: TRBD1 (6 bases). The CDR3 is 15 amino acids. V dropped 4 bases and J dropped 1 base, with 14 bases sitting between them. Germline values: CDR1 SGHDT, CDR2 YYEEEE. Here the CDR3 reads CASSPTGHQNTEAFF. The CDR3 DNA reads TGTGCCAGCAGCCCCACGGGACACCAGAACACTGAAGCTTTCTTT.

This chain connects TRBV12-3 or TRBV12-4 to TRBJ2-5, with no clear D. The CDR3 contains 11 residues. Trimming took off 8 bases at V and 7 bases at J, with 11 bases between the two ends. This CDR3 is CASGSGGTQYF. The CDR3 nucleotides are TGTGCCAGCGGCTCGGGTGGGACCCAGTACTTC.

There are many counts of this clonotype. V is TRBV5-1 and J is TRBJ2-3; D call uncertain. The CDR3 has 14 residues. The V and J ends lost 4 bases and 0 bases respectively, with 9 bases between them. Looked up from germline, CDR1 is SGHRS and CDR2 is YFSETQ. The CDR3 protein is CASSQLGSTDTQYF. In nucleotides, the CDR3 is TGCGCCAGCAGCCAGCTCGGGAGCACAGATACGCAGTATTTT.

This chain joins TRBV18 and TRBJ2-7; possible D gene TRBD2, 6 bases. The germline V and J ends were trimmed by 1 base and 4 bases, with 11 bases remaining between them. Per germline, CDR1 KGHSH and CDR2 LQKENI. This CDR3 is 14 amino acids long. In DNA, the CDR3 is TGTGCCAGCTCACCACGGCGGGAACTTTACGAGCAGTACTTC. It yields the protein CASSPRRELYEQYF. Full variable domain (missing parts from reference TRBV18 and TRBJ2-7): NAGVMQNPRHLVRRRGQEARLRCSPMKGHSHVYWYRQLPEEGLKFMVYLQKENIIDESGMPKERFSAEFPKEGPSILRIQQVVRGDSAAYFCASSPRRELYEQYFGPGTRLTVT.

The J gene is TRBJ2-7, the V gene TRBV20-1; D ambiguous. Trimming pared 2 bases from V and 4 bases from J, leaving 9 bases between. The CDR3 runs to 12 residues. Germline CDR1 DFQATT, CDR2 SNEGSKA (reference sequence). The CDR3 nucleotides read TGCAGTGCTAGATTGGACCTATACGAGCAGTACTTC. Translating it yields CSARLDLYEQYF.

In regard to this clonotype: A much larger clonotype is one base distant, so this may be a read error. The V call is TRBV5-6, the J call TRBJ2-2; 10 nucleotides match TRBD2. CDR1 and CDR2 from the germline V gene are SGHDT and YYEEEE. The CDR3 length is 16 residues. V lost 8 bases, J lost 5 bases, and 12 bases stayed unmatched. In DNA, the CDR3 is TGTGCCAGGAGCACGGGACTAGCGATCGGTACCGGGGAGCTGTTTTTT. Translated, it gives CARSTGLAIGTGELFF.

This clonotype was counted many times. The rearrangement uses TRBV24-1 and TRBJ2-1; weak D call: TRBD2 (7 bases). Germline V gene data show CDR1 as KGHDR and CDR2 as SFDVKD. Trimming shortened V by 4 bases and J by 0 bases, and 12 bases separated the two germline ends. CDR3 length: 16 residues. In DNA form, the CDR3 reads TGTGCCACCAGTGACCCGAGGGGGGGCTCCTACAATGAGCAGTTCTTC. Amino acids: CATSDPRGGSYNEQFF.

This clonotype has only a few counts. CDR3 region: CASSLSSGTDTQYF. In DNA, the CDR3 is TGCGCCAGCAGCTTGTCTAGCGGGACAGATACGCAGTATTTT. The J gene is TRBJ2-3, the V gene TRBV5-1, with TRBD2 matching over 8 bases. Trimming took 1 base from V and 3 from J; bases not matched to a gene: 1. The CDR3 totals 14 residues. Germline values: CDR1 SGHRS, CDR2 YFSETQ.

This clonotype has more than one count but fewer than ten. The chain links TRBV5-5 to TRBJ1-4; D not certain. This CDR3 is built from 14 residues. V shed 1 base and J shed 0 bases, with 4 bases lying between them. Germline CDR1 SGHKS, CDR2 YYEKEE (reference sequence). The CDR3: CASSLLPTNEKLFF. CDR3 nucleotides: TGTGCCAGCAGCTTGTTGCCAACTAATGAAAAACTGTTTTTT.

This clonotype has at least ten counts. This chain links TRBV5-1 with TRBJ2-5, with 8 bases matching TRBD1. Trimming took 2 bases from V and 4 from J; bases not matched to a gene: 7. This CDR3 is built from 15 residues. Germline loops: CDR1 SGHRS, CDR2 YFSETQ. The CDR3 sequence is CASSFPGQGGETQYF. DNA for the CDR3: TGCGCCAGCAGCTTTCCCGGACAGGGAGGAGAGACCCAGTACTTC.

Concerning this clonotype itself: A much larger clone differs by one base, so this may be a read error. The chain links TRBV5-6 to TRBJ2-2; 12 nucleotides align to TRBD1. CDR3 length: 16 amino acids. Germline trimming cut 8 bases from V and 7 bases from J; bases unmatched to any gene: 12. Germline V gives CDR1 SGHDT, CDR2 YYEEEE. In DNA form, the CDR3 reads TGTGCCAGGAGCCCCCGGGACAGGGGGCCAGGCGGGGAGCTGTTTTTT. Translation: CARSPRDRGPGGELFF.

This chain links TRBV24-1 with TRBJ2-3; TRBD2 matches 14 bases. Germline CDR1 and CDR2: KGHDR and SFDVKD. The length of the CDR3 is 21 residues. CDR3 in DNA: TGTGGCGCCAGTGATTTCGGGGGACTAGCGGGAGTTTTATGGCAGACAGATACGCAGTATTTT. This encodes CGASDFGGLAGVLWQTDTQYF.

The chain combines TRBV19 with TRBJ2-3, with D uncertain. In germline, CDR1 is LNHDA, CDR2 SQIVND (reference sequence). The CDR3 has 13 amino acids. Trimming left V 3 bases short and J 2 bases short, with 6 bases between. The CDR3 here is CASSISPTDTQYF. In DNA, the CDR3 is TGTGCCAGTAGTATCTCGCCCACAGATACGCAGTATTTT.